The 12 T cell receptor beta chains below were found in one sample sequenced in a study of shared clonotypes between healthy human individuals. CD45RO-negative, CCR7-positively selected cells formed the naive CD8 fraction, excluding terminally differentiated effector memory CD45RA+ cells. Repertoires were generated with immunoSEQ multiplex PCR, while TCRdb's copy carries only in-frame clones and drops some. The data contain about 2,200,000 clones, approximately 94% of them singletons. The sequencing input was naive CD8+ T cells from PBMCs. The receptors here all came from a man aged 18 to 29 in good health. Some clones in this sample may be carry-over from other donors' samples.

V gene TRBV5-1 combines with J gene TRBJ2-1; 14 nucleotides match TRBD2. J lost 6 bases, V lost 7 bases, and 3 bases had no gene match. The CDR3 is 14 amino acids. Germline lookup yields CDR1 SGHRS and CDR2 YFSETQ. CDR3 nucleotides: TGCGCCAGCGGAGGACTAGCGGGAGGCAATGAGCAGTTCTTC. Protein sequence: CASGGLAGGNEQFF.

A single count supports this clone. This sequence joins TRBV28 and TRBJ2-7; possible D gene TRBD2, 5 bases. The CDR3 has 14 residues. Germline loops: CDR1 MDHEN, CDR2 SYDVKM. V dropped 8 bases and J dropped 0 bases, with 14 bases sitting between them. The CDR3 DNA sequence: TGTGCCAGCGGTCCACCGGGGAGCTCCTACGAGCAGTACTTC. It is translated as CASGPPGSSYEQYF.

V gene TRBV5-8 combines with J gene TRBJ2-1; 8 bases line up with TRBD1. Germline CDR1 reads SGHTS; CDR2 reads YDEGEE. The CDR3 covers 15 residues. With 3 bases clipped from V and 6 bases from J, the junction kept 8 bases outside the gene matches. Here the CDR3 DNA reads TGTGCCAGCAGCTCCATGTGGACAGGGACCAATGAGCAGTTCTTC. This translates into CASSSMWTGTNEQFF.

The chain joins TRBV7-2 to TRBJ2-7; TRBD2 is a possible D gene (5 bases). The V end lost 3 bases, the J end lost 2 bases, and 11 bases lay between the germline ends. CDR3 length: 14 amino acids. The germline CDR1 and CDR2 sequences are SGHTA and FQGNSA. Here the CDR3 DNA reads TGTGCCAGCAGCTTCCGGGAACACCCCTACGAGCAGTACTTC. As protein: CASSFREHPYEQYF.

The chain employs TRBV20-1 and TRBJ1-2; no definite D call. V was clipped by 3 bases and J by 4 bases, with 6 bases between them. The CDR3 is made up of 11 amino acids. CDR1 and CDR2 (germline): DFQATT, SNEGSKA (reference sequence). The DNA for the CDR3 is TGCAGTGCTAGGGGTTTCTATGGCTACACCTTC. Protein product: CSARGFYGYTF.

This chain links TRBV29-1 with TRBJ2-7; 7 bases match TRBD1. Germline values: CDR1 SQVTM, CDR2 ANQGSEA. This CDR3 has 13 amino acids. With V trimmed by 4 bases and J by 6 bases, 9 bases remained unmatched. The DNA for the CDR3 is TGCAGCGTTGTGGACAGGACCACGGCCGAGCAGTACTTC. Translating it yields CSVVDRTTAEQYF.

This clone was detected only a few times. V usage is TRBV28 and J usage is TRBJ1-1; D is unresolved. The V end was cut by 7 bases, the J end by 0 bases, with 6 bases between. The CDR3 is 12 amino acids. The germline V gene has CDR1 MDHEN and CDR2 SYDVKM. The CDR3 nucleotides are TGTGCCAGCAAGGTCATGAACACTGAAGCTTTCTTT. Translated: CASKVMNTEAFF.

The CDR3 DNA reads TGTGCCAGCAGTACTCGACAGGGTAGGGAAAAACTGTTTTTT. It is translated as CASSTRQGREKLFF. The V gene is TRBV25-1, the J gene TRBJ1-4; 7 bases match TRBD1. The CDR3 is 14 residues long. From germline, CDR1 is MGHDK and CDR2 SYGVNS. V lost 5 bases, J lost 8 bases, and 8 bases stayed unmatched.

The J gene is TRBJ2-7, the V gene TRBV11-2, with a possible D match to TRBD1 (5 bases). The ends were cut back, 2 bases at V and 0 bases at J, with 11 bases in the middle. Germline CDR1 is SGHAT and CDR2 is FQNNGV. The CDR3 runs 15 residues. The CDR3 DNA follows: TGTGCCAGCAGCTTAAGGGGTCTCGCCTCCTACGAGCAGTACTTC. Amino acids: CASSLRGLASYEQYF. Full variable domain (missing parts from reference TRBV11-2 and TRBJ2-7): EAGVAQSPRYKIIEKRQSVAFWCNPISGHATLYWYQQILGQGPKLLIQFQNNGVVDDSQLPKDRFSAERLKGVDSTLKIQPAKLEDSAVYLCASSLRGLASYEQYFGPGTRLTVT.

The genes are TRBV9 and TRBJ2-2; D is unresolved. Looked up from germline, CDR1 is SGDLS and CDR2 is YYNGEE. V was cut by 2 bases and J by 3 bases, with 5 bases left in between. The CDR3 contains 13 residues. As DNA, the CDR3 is TGTGCCAGCAGCGTTTGGGACACCGGGGAGCTGTTTTTT. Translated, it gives CASSVWDTGELFF.

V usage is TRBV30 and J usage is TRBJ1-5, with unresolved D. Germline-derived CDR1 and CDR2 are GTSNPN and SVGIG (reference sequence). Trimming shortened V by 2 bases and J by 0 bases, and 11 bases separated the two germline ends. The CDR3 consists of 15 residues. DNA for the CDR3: TGTGCCTGGAGTCCCAATATAAATAGCAATCAGCCCCAGCATTTT. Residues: CAWSPNINSNQPQHF. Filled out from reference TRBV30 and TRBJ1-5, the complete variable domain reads SQTIHQWPATLVQPVGSPLSLECTVEGTSNPNLYWYRQAAGRGLQLLFYSVGIGQISSEVPQNLSASRPQDRQFILSSKKLLLSDSGFYLCAWSPNINSNQPQHFGDGTRLSIL.

The CDR3 sequence is CASSPTGGEQYEQYF. In DNA form, the CDR3 reads TGTGCCAGCAGCCCGACAGGGGGTGAGCAGTACGAGCAGTACTTC. V usage is TRBV7-2 and J usage is TRBJ2-7, with 9 bases identical to TRBD1. V dropped 5 bases and J dropped 4; count of bases not matched to a gene: 9. Germline V gene data show CDR1 as SGHTA and CDR2 as FQGNSA. CDR3 length: 15 amino acids.